This TCR beta chain emerged from a study of blood T cell repertoires in COVID-19. This CDR3 region has 13 residues. V dropped 3 bases and J dropped 4 bases, with 12 bases sitting between them. Germline lookup yields CDR1 DFQATT and CDR2 SNEGSKA (reference sequence). Clones were read by immunoSEQ multiplex PCR, and TCRdb kept only the in-frame ones, dropping some. The table lists over 200,000 clones, approximately 88% of them singletons. Sample: peripheral blood. This receptor was taken from a man aged 60-69 years who had recovered from COVID-19. This chain connects TRBV20-1 to TRBJ1-2, with D tentatively TRBD1 (6 bases). CDR3 DNA: TGCAGTGCTAGTAACAGGGCCCGCTATGGCTACACCTTC. Amino acid sequence: CSASNRARYGYTF.